Listed below are T cell receptor beta chains from one sample, sequenced in a study of blood T cell repertoires in COVID-19. Only in-frame clones appear in the TCRdb table, and some are missing; sequencing was by immunoSEQ multiplex PCR. The data show more than 35,000 clones, 80% to 90% seen once. The sequenced sample was peripheral blood. Source of these receptors: a man aged 30 to 39 with active or convalescent COVID-19. Each CDR3 is given with its conserved first and last residue. D genes are given only for firm matches. Clone size is shown for a subset of rows, as once, few, many or a class of expanded clone.

J gene | D gene | V gene | clone size | CDR3 DNA | CDR3 protein
TRBJ1-1 | . | TRBV7-8 | once | TGTGCCAGCAGCCGACAGGAGAACACTGAAGCTTTCTTT | CASSRQENTEAFF
TRBJ2-1 | TRBD2 | TRBV7-3 | . | TGTGCCAGCAGCCTGGGACTAGTTTCTTTCAATGAGCAGTTCTTC | CASSLGLVSFNEQFF
TRBJ1-2 | . | TRBV5-4 | once | TGTGCCAGCAGCTTGGGTAGTGGGGGCCGGCAATATGGCTACACCTTC | CASSLGSGGRQYGYTF
TRBJ2-5 | TRBD2 | TRBV29-1 | few | TGCAGCACCTTAGCGGGGAATCAAGAGACCCAGTACTTC | CSTLAGNQETQYF
TRBJ2-1 | TRBD2 | TRBV19 | . | TGTGCCAGTAGTATAGGGACTAGCTACAATGAGCAGTTCTTC | CASSIGTSYNEQFF
TRBJ2-3 | . | TRBV9 | once | TGTGCCAGCAGCGTGCCTAGAGATACGCAGTATTTT | CASSVPRDTQYF
TRBJ2-5 | TRBD1 | TRBV7-2 | . | TGTGCCAGCAGTCGACAGGGTAGGAGAGGAGAGACCCAGTACTTC | CASSRQGRRGETQYF
TRBJ1-6 | . | TRBV7-9 | . | TGTGCCAGCAGCTTAGATTGGGGCGGGGGCGCGTATAATTCACCCCTCCACTTT | CASSLDWGGGAYNSPLHF
TRBJ2-3 | TRBD2 | TRBV4-1 | . | TGCGCCAGCAGCCAAGATCGGACTAGCGGGAGTGGGCCAGATACGCAGTATTTT | CASSQDRTSGSGPDTQYF
TRBJ2-2 | TRBD1 | TRBV19 | . | TGTGCCACCGTCAGGACAGGGGGCAACACCGGGGAGCTGTTTTTT | CATVRTGGNTGELFF
TRBJ2-2 | . | TRBV7-2 | . | TGTGCCAGCAGAACTAGCAACACCGGGGAGCTGTTTTTT | CASRTSNTGELFF
TRBJ1-4 | . | TRBV29-1 | . | TGCAGCGTCTCAGGGGCAACTAATGAAAAACTGTTTTTT | CSVSGATNEKLFF
TRBJ1-2 | . | TRBV30 | . | TGTGCCTGGAGTGTACGGGGACACCGATGGGAGGGCTACACCTTC | CAWSVRGHRWEGYTF
TRBJ2-1 | TRBD2 | TRBV7-3 | . | TGTGCCAGCAGCTCGACTAGCGGGAGGGATGAGCAGTTCTTC | CASSSTSGRDEQFF
TRBJ2-2 | . | TRBV28 | . | TGTGCCAGCACCTCCCCCCTGGGGGGAGCGAACACCGGGGAGCTGTTTTTT | CASTSPLGGANTGELFF
TRBJ2-5 | TRBD2 | TRBV20-1 | . | TGCAGTGCTAGTCTTGGAGCGGGGGAAGAGACCCAGTACTTC | CSASLGAGEETQYF
TRBJ2-5 | . | TRBV11-2 | . | TGTGCCAGCAGCCAGGGGGGTGGACCGCAAGAGACCCAGTACTTC | CASSQGGGPQETQYF
TRBJ2-7 | . | TRBV12-3/TRBV12-4 | . | TGTGCCAGCAGTTTAGTTGAGGAGCAGTACTTC | CASSLVEEQYF
TRBJ1-6 | TRBD1 | TRBV18 | . | TGTGCCAGCTCACCGCTCGGGACAGCAACTAATTCACCCCTCCACTTT | CASSPLGTATNSPLHF
TRBJ1-5 | TRBD1 | TRBV3-1/TRBV3-2 | few | TGTGCCAGCAGCCAATCATGGGGGCAGGGGGTCCAGCCCCAGCATTTT | CASSQSWGQGVQPQHF
TRBJ1-4 | . | TRBV9 | . | TGTGCCAGCAGCGTAGGCAGGGCGGCTAATGAAAAACTGTTTTTT | CASSVGRAANEKLFF
TRBJ2-6 | . | TRBV3-1/TRBV3-2 | . | TGTGCCAGCAGCCAAGGACCTCCGGGACAACTGTCTGGGGCCAACGTCCTGACTTTC | CASSQGPPGQLSGANVLTF
TRBJ2-3 | TRBD1 | TRBV2 | . | TGTGCCAGCAGTAACAGGGGATCTTCGATCACAGATACGCAGTATTTT | CASSNRGSSITDTQYF
TRBJ1-3 | . | TRBV7-2 | . | TGTGCCAGCAGCTTCACTGGGCCTGGAAACACCATATATTTT | CASSFTGPGNTIYF
TRBJ1-1 | . | TRBV6-1 | . | TGTGCCAGCAGTGAGGGCCAGGGTTCGACTGAAGCTTTCTTT | CASSEGQGSTEAFF
TRBJ2-3 | TRBD2 | TRBV5-4 | once | TGTGCCAGCAGTAGGACTAGCGGCACAGATACGCAGTATTTT | CASSRTSGTDTQYF
TRBJ2-7 | . | TRBV5-5 | . | TGTGCCAGCAGCTTGGCTGTAGGGGAATACGAGCAGTACTTC | CASSLAVGEYEQYF
TRBJ2-7 | . | TRBV4-1 | . | TGCGCCAGCAGCCAAGATAGGACAGCCACCTACGAGCAGTACTTC | CASSQDRTATYEQYF
TRBJ2-2 | TRBD2 | TRBV6-2/TRBV6-3 | . | TGTGCCAGCAGTTACTCCCGGAAACTAGCGACGAACACCGGGGAGCTGTTTTTT | CASSYSRKLATNTGELFF
TRBJ2-3 | TRBD1 | TRBV6-5 | once | TGTGCCAGCAGTATAAGGACAGGGACAGATACGCAGTATTTT | CASSIRTGTDTQYF
TRBJ2-7 | . | TRBV19 | . | TGTGCCAGTAGTATTAACTTAAGCTACGAGCAGTACTTC | CASSINLSYEQYF
TRBJ2-5 | . | TRBV29-1 | . | TGCAGCGTGGGGGGGCCTCAAGAGACCCAGTACTTC | CSVGGPQETQYF
TRBJ1-3 | . | TRBV12-3/TRBV12-4 | . | TGTGCCGAAACCGGTGATTCTGGAAACACCATATATTTT | CAETGDSGNTIYF
TRBJ2-1 | . | TRBV19 | . | TGTGCCAGTAATGGAGGCGGATACTCCTACAATGAGCAGTTCTTC | CASNGGGYSYNEQFF
TRBJ1-2 | TRBD1 | TRBV28 | . | TGTGCCAGCAGTCGAGAGCCCGGGACAGGGCGATATGGCTACACCTTC | CASSREPGTGRYGYTF
TRBJ2-1 | . | TRBV2 | once | TGTGCCAGCAGCTATTCCTGGCGAGGGGGGCAGTTCTTC | CASSYSWRGGQFF
TRBJ2-3 | TRBD2 | TRBV7-6 | . | TGTGCCAGCAGCTCCCATTTACCGGGACTAGCGGGCGAAGATACGCAGTATTTT | CASSSHLPGLAGEDTQYF
TRBJ1-1 | TRBD1 | TRBV6-5 | . | TGTGCCAGCAGTTACGGGACAGCTTTGAACACTGAAGCTTTCTTT | CASSYGTALNTEAFF
TRBJ2-6 | . | TRBV19 | once | TGTGCCAGTAGCGCGGTCTCTGGGGCCAACGTCCTGACTTTC | CASSAVSGANVLTF
TRBJ2-7 | . | TRBV3-1/TRBV3-2 | once | TGTGCCAGCAGCCAAAGGCCGGAGGAGCCCTACGAGCAGTACTTC | CASSQRPEEPYEQYF
TRBJ2-3 | TRBD1 | TRBV6-4 | once | TGTGCCAGCAGTGCATCCCAGGGGGCGGATACGCAGTATTTT | CASSASQGADTQYF
TRBJ2-3 | TRBD2 | TRBV20-1 | once | TGCAGTGCTAGTCTAGCGGGGAGAAGCACAGATACGCAGTATTTT | CSASLAGRSTDTQYF
TRBJ1-4 | . | TRBV4-1 | . | TGCGCCAGCAGCCAAGATCGTCAGTCAACTAATGAAAAACTGTTTTTT | CASSQDRQSTNEKLFF
TRBJ1-2 | . | TRBV9 | . | TGTGCCAGCAGCGCCGTACAAGCCCTCAGGGCCTATGGCTACACCTTC | CASSAVQALRAYGYTF
TRBJ2-5 | . | TRBV3-1/TRBV3-2 | . | TGTGCCAGCAGCCAAGATTTACCTAGCTATGATATTACGGGAGAGACCCAGTACTTC | CASSQDLPSYDITGETQYF